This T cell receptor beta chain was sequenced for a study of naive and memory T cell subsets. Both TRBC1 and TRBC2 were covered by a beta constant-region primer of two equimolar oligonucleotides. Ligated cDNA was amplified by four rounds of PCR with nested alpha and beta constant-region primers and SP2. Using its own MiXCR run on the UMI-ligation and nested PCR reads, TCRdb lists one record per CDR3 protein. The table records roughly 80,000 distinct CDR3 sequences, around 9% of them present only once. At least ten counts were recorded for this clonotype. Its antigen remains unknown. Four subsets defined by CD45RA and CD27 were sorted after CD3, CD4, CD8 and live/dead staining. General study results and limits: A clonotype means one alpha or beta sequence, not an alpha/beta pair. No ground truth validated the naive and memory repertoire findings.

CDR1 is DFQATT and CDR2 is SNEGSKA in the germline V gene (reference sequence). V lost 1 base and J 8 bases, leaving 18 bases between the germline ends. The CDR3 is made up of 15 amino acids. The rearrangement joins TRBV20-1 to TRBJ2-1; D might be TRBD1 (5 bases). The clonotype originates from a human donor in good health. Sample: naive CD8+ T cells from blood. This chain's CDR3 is CSARGYTGVSDEQFF. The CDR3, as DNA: TGCAGTGCTAGAGGGTATACAGGCGTCTCCGATGAGCAGTTCTTC.